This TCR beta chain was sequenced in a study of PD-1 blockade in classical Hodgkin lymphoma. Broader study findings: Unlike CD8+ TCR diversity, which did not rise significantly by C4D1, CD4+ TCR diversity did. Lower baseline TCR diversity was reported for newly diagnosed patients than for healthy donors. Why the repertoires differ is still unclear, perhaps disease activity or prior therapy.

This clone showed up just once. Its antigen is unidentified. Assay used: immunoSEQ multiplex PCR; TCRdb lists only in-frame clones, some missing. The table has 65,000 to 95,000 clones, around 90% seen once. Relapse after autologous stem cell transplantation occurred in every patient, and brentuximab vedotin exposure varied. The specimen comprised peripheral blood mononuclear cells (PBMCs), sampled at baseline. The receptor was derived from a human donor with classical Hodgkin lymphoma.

The CDR3 is CASSLTSGSFDTQYF. The CDR3 nucleotides are TGTGCCAGCAGCTTAACTAGCGGGAGTTTCGATACGCAGTATTTT. The chain employs TRBV7-2 and TRBJ2-3; 11 bases align to TRBD2. The junction had 4 bases not matched to a gene; V was cut back by 2 bases and J by 6 bases. CDR1 SGHTA and CDR2 FQGNSA come from the germline V gene. The CDR3 consists of 15 residues.